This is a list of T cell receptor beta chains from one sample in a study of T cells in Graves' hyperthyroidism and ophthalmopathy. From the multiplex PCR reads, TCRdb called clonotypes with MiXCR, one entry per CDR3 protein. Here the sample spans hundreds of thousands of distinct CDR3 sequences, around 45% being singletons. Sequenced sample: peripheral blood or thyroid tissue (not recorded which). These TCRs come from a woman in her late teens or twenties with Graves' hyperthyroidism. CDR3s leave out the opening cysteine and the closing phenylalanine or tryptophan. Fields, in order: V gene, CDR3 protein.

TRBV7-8	ASSPQGEQY
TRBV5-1	ASSFEVSDYGYT
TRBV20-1	SAREESGGTQY
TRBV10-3	AISPPSQGTEAF
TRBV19	ASSKMVSNTEAF
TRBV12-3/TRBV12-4	ASSYLGRTQETQY
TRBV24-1	ATSDDRGLQETQY
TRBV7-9	ASSQTWTSGGGETQY
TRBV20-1	SAPGLAGGYEQY
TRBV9	ASSQTVKNTEAF
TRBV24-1	ATSAAAGTRNTGELF
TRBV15	ATSGGIRPNEKLF
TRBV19	ASSMEGSNQPQH
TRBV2	ASSGAGGYFREQY
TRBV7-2	ASSQAWAGGANVLT
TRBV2	ASSDYGTSSKLF
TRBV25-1	ASSQDWDISYNSPLH
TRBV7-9	ASSEGQSNSPLH
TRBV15	ATSRHGTGDGYT
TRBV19	ASQGPGWPQH
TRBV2	ASRVQGGYEQY
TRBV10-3	ASSESPGVSYEQY
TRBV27	ASSSIRGPFEKLF
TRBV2	ASSEAENTGELF
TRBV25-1	ASSDLRGGTYGYT
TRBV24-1	ATSAPGAQDEQY
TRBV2	ASSQAGYGNTEAF
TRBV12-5	ARGDPGDEQY
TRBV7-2	ASSLGYGMTQTYSNQPQH
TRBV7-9	ASSAGGGTEAF
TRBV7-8	ASSLSGDPLTQY
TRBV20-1	SARLQGDQPQH
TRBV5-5	ASSARTGYDQPQH
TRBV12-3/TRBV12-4	ASGPWTGSETQY
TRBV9	ASSTTGIGEAF
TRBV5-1	ASSLGAVDGYT
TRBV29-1	SVEQEGQPQH
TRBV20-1	SAQAGSNTGELF
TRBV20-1	SAGVNSGNTIY
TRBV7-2	ASERQGPQPQH
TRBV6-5	ASSYLPGIVEQY
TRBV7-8	ASSFGRQNTEAF
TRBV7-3	AWFDYSGANVLT
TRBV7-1	ASSAAGAGPYEQY
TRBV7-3	ASSWTALYGYT
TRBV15	ATSRTPGTGTYY